A selection of T cell receptor beta chains follows, all from one sample in a study of T cells in localized non-small cell lung cancer. Repertoires were generated with immunoSEQ multiplex PCR, while TCRdb's copy carries only in-frame clones and drops some. The sample lists 75,000 to 95,000 clones, roughly 80% occurring once. This sample comprised PBMCs, obtained before any cancer treatment. The source is a man aged 40 to 69 with stage II squamous cell lung carcinoma. The conserved cysteine and the conserved F or W are not part of the CDR3 here. The order of the fields is D gene, V gene, J gene, CDR3 protein. D genes are given only for firm matches.

d_gene: TRBD2
v_gene: TRBV19
j_gene: TRBJ2-2
CDR3aa: ASSPGGAGELF

d_gene: TRBD2
v_gene: TRBV28
j_gene: TRBJ2-3
CDR3aa: ASSAPGSGGTDTQY

d_gene: TRBD2
v_gene: TRBV7-2
j_gene: TRBJ2-1
CDR3aa: ASSSSGTSGSNEQF

d_gene: -
v_gene: TRBV7-3
j_gene: TRBJ2-7
CDR3aa: ASSFGVAYEQY

d_gene: TRBD2
v_gene: TRBV30
j_gene: TRBJ2-1
CDR3aa: AWRTSGNNEQF

d_gene: -
v_gene: TRBV5-1
j_gene: TRBJ2-1
CDR3aa: ASSLAGSVYNEQF

d_gene: -
v_gene: TRBV30
j_gene: TRBJ2-7
CDR3aa: AWKTRGTYEQY

d_gene: -
v_gene: TRBV7-6
j_gene: TRBJ1-3
CDR3aa: ASSRTPGNTIY

d_gene: -
v_gene: TRBV5-6
j_gene: TRBJ1-5
CDR3aa: ASSKKGYGNQPQH

d_gene: TRBD1
v_gene: TRBV6-5
j_gene: TRBJ2-7
CDR3aa: ASIGTGGPYEQY

d_gene: -
v_gene: TRBV9
j_gene: TRBJ2-1
CDR3aa: ASSPGETGGGWQF

d_gene: -
v_gene: TRBV11-3
j_gene: TRBJ2-1
CDR3aa: ASSFRDNEQF

d_gene: TRBD1
v_gene: TRBV4-1
j_gene: TRBJ2-7
CDR3aa: ASSQVGQGFHEQY

d_gene: TRBD2
v_gene: TRBV6-1
j_gene: TRBJ2-1
CDR3aa: ASSEGWEGHNEQF

d_gene: -
v_gene: TRBV19
j_gene: TRBJ1-4
CDR3aa: ASSIRQTFF

d_gene: TRBD2
v_gene: TRBV11-2
j_gene: TRBJ2-7
CDR3aa: ASSFETSGSYEQY

d_gene: -
v_gene: TRBV5-6
j_gene: TRBJ2-3
CDR3aa: ASSPDLVGTDTQY

d_gene: -
v_gene: TRBV7-6
j_gene: TRBJ1-5
CDR3aa: ASSLEWGQPQH

d_gene: TRBD1
v_gene: TRBV7-9
j_gene: TRBJ2-7
CDR3aa: ASSHRDRVYEQY

d_gene: -
v_gene: TRBV4-1
j_gene: TRBJ2-7
CDR3aa: ASSQDPFGEFNEQY

d_gene: -
v_gene: TRBV10-1
j_gene: TRBJ2-7
CDR3aa: ASIEVAQ

d_gene: -
v_gene: TRBV18
j_gene: TRBJ2-1
CDR3aa: ASSPGGRVGEQF

d_gene: -
v_gene: TRBV19
j_gene: TRBJ2-1
CDR3aa: ASSAYSSYNEQF

d_gene: TRBD1
v_gene: TRBV11-2
j_gene: TRBJ2-2
CDR3aa: ASSLARGTGELF

d_gene: TRBD2
v_gene: TRBV11-1
j_gene: TRBJ2-1
CDR3aa: ASSPGLAGNEQF

d_gene: -
v_gene: TRBV29-1
j_gene: TRBJ2-1
CDR3aa: SVSLRVGSYNEQF

d_gene: -
v_gene: TRBV27
j_gene: TRBJ1-2
CDR3aa: ASSSGAFGYT

d_gene: -
v_gene: TRBV5-6
j_gene: TRBJ1-2
CDR3aa: ASSLVQRDYGYT

d_gene: -
v_gene: TRBV7-9
j_gene: TRBJ2-2
CDR3aa: ASSLGRDPNTGELF

d_gene: -
v_gene: TRBV29-1
j_gene: TRBJ2-3
CDR3aa: SVEQDRRADTQY

d_gene: -
v_gene: TRBV27
j_gene: TRBJ1-2
CDR3aa: ASRPSGGVDYGYT

d_gene: TRBD1
v_gene: TRBV28
j_gene: TRBJ2-7
CDR3aa: ASSFLPGQGGEQY

d_gene: -
v_gene: TRBV6-1
j_gene: TRBJ1-1
CDR3aa: ASSARGGDTEAF

d_gene: TRBD1
v_gene: TRBV27
j_gene: TRBJ1-5
CDR3aa: ASRRQGFSNQPQH

d_gene: -
v_gene: TRBV6-1
j_gene: TRBJ1-2
CDR3aa: ASSEYRDGYT

d_gene: -
v_gene: TRBV11-3
j_gene: TRBJ2-1
CDR3aa: ASSLGQDLTYNEQF

d_gene: -
v_gene: TRBV30
j_gene: TRBJ1-1
CDR3aa: AWGKEMNTEAF

d_gene: -
v_gene: TRBV20-1
j_gene: TRBJ2-3
CDR3aa: SAESQNTQY

d_gene: -
v_gene: TRBV5-4
j_gene: TRBJ1-1
CDR3aa: ASSLGLEAF

d_gene: -
v_gene: TRBV11-3
j_gene: TRBJ2-3
CDR3aa: ASSLDSTDTQY

d_gene: -
v_gene: TRBV28
j_gene: TRBJ2-5
CDR3aa: ASKGAIQETQY

d_gene: -
v_gene: TRBV9
j_gene: TRBJ1-4
CDR3aa: ASSGRDINEKLF